One and the same sample provided the 29 T cell receptor beta chains below, sequenced in a study of radiotherapy plus CTLA-4 blockade in lung cancer. Here immunoSEQ multiplex PCR was the method, and the copy in TCRdb shows in-frame clones only, minus some. The data hold roughly 80,000 clones, with 78% observed a single time. The source material was peripheral blood, sampled from a patient treated with radiotherapy plus ipilimumab. The receptors originated from a human donor with non-small cell lung cancer who had a partial response to radiotherapy plus ipilimumab. Some clones in this sample may be carry-over from other donors' samples.

The rearrangement joins TRBV5-8 to TRBJ2-7; 12 bases are a match to TRBD1. Germline trimming cut 4 bases from V and 3 bases from J; bases unmatched to any gene: 14. Germline loops: CDR1 SGHTS, CDR2 YDEGEE. The CDR3 covers 18 residues. CDR3 sequence (DNA): TGTGCCAGCAGCGGGGACAGGGGGCGCAGTCGACTTAGCTACGAGCAGTACTTC. Residues: CASSGDRGRSRLSYEQYF.

The V gene is TRBV5-4, the J gene TRBJ1-2; D not certain. Germline assignment: CDR1 SGHNT and CDR2 YYREEE (reference sequence). Trimming took off 1 base at V and 0 bases at J, with 10 bases between the two ends. The CDR3 extends over 15 amino acids. The CDR3 reads CASSLWAAPNYGYTF. CDR3 nucleotides: TGTGCCAGCAGCTTGTGGGCAGCACCTAACTATGGCTACACCTTC.

V and J are TRBV27 and TRBJ2-5, with 8 bases that match TRBD2. The trim removed 3 bases at V and 3 bases at J, leaving 3 bases unmatched. The CDR3 runs 14 residues. Per the germline V gene, CDR1 is MNHEY and CDR2 is SMNVEV (reference sequence). The DNA of the CDR3 is TGTGCCAGCAGTTTGGGACTAGATGAAGAGACCCAGTACTTC. Protein product: CASSLGLDEETQYF.

The V gene is TRBV5-1, the J gene TRBJ2-7; 9 bases agree with TRBD1. CDR1 is SGHRS, CDR2 YFSETQ, per germline. The CDR3 is 15 residues long. V shed 4 bases and J 5 bases; nucleotides not matched to a gene: 10. The chain's CDR3 is CASSPRDRAFHEQYF. CDR3 sequence (DNA): TGCGCCAGCAGCCCAAGGGACAGGGCCTTCCACGAGCAGTACTTC. The whole variable domain, remainder taken from reference TRBV5-1 and TRBJ2-7, is KAGVTQTPRYLIKTRGQQVTLSCSPISGHRSVSWYQQTPGQGLQFLFEYFSETQRNKGNFPGRFSGRQFSNSRSEMNVSTLELGDSALYLCASSPRDRAFHEQYFGPGTRLTVT.

This clone showed up just once. V is TRBV6-5 and J is TRBJ2-2; 8 nucleotides match TRBD2. The CDR3 totals 15 residues. CDR1 and CDR2 from the germline V gene are MNHEY and SVGAGI. Trimming removed 7 bases from V and 3 bases from J; junction bases left unmatched: 7. The CDR3 loop is CASNPAGAYTGELFF. CDR3 in DNA: TGTGCCAGCAACCCAGCGGGGGCCTACACCGGGGAGCTGTTTTTT.

The table lists this clone with a few counts. The chain recombines TRBV5-5 with TRBJ1-4; the match to TRBD1 covers 9 bases. Germline trimming cut 2 bases from V and 7 bases from J; bases unmatched to any gene: 3. Germline values: CDR1 SGHKS, CDR2 YYEKEE (reference sequence). CDR3 size: 14 residues. The CDR3 DNA is TGTGCCAGCAGCTTAACAGGGGGCGGTGAAAAACTGTTTTTT. Its protein product is CASSLTGGGEKLFF.

This clone was counted a few times. V gene TRBV10-1 combines with J gene TRBJ2-1; 7 positions agree with TRBD1. The CDR3 spans 13 residues. The germline V gene encodes CDR1 WNHNN and CDR2 SYGVQD (reference sequence). The ends lost 11 bases at V and 5 bases at J; junction bases unmatched: 9. This CDR3 reads CAATGQPDNEQFF. In nucleotides, the CDR3 is TGCGCCGCCACGGGACAGCCGGACAATGAGCAGTTCTTC.

The rearrangement links TRBV5-1 to TRBJ2-3; 15 bases agree with TRBD2. Unmatched junction bases numbered 6, after V lost 0 bases and J lost 4 bases. The CDR3 contains 18 residues. CDR1 and CDR2 (germline): SGHRS, YFSETQ. CDR3 region: CASSLGTSGRAIPDTQYF. For the CDR3, the DNA is TGCGCCAGCAGCTTGGGGACTAGCGGGAGGGCCATCCCAGATACGCAGTATTTT.

The sample holds a few counts of this clone. The chain joins TRBV5-5 to TRBJ1-4; D is unclear. Trimming left V 9 bases short and J 6 bases short, with 18 bases between. CDR3 length equals 14 residues. Germline V lookup: CDR1 SGHKS, CDR2 YYEKEE (reference sequence). The CDR3 reads CATKGEGLDEKLFF. CDR3 nucleotide sequence: TGTGCCACCAAGGGAGAGGGTTTGGATGAAAAACTGTTTTTT.

This clone was observed a handful of times. CDR3 coding DNA: TGTGCCAGCAGTGACCAAGGGACTAGCGGGAAACCCGGGGAGCTGTTTTTT. It yields the protein CASSDQGTSGKPGELFF. V gene TRBV6-4 combines with J gene TRBJ2-2; 13 positions agree with TRBD2. Germline V gene lookup returns CDR1 MRHNA and CDR2 SNTAGT. The junction had 6 bases not matched to a gene; V was cut back by 2 bases and J by 6 bases. This CDR3 region has 17 residues.

The rearrangement uses TRBV10-1 and TRBJ1-2; TRBD1 is a possible D gene (6 bases). From germline, CDR1 is WNHNN and CDR2 SYGVQD (reference sequence). The CDR3 totals 13 residues. Trimming took off 3 bases at V and 6 bases at J, with 11 bases between the two ends. CDR3 residues: CASSDRQGHGYTF. As DNA, the CDR3 is TGCGCCAGCAGTGACCGGCAGGGGCATGGCTACACCTTC.

This sequence joins TRBV30 and TRBJ1-2; the D gene is possibly TRBD1 (5 bases). Germline V gives CDR1 GTSNPN, CDR2 SVGIG (reference sequence). With 4 bases removed from V and 0 bases from J, the gap between germline ends came to 21 bases. This CDR3 is built from 17 residues. CDR3 nucleotides: TGTGCCTGGATAACTTTAGGACGGGGGGGAGCTAACTATGGCTACACCTTC. Its protein is CAWITLGRGGANYGYTF.

The chain couples TRBV6-6 to TRBJ2-5; D remains unclear. The J call may not be correct, given that the DNA end is closer to TRBJ2-7. The CDR3 has 14 residues. Germline CDR1 reads MNHNY; CDR2 reads SVGAGI (reference sequence). The CDR3 loop reads CASNRLWGSYEQYF. In DNA form, the CDR3 reads TGTGCCAGCAATCGATTGTGGGGCTCCTACGAGCAGTACTTC.

This clone was counted only a few times. J is TRBJ1-2 and V is TRBV7-9; weak D call: TRBD1 (6 bases). This CDR3 is 15 amino acids long. V shed 3 bases and J shed 3 bases, with 14 bases lying between them. CDR1 and CDR2 (germline): SEHNR, FQNEAQ (reference sequence). CDR3 bases: TGTGCCAGCAGCTTGTCAAGGGGGGGTCACTATGGCTACACCTTC. Protein: CASSLSRGGHYGYTF.

CDR3 region: CASSLASISEQYF. In DNA, the CDR3 is TGTGCCAGCAGCTTAGCCTCTATTAGCGAGCAGTACTTC. The chain links TRBV11-3 to TRBJ2-7; D uncertain. Trimming took off 1 base at V and 6 bases at J, with 10 bases between the two ends. The CDR3 has 13 residues. Germline V gene data show CDR1 as SGHNT and CDR2 as YENEEA.

The rearrangement uses TRBV5-1 and TRBJ2-7; 8 bases match TRBD2. Germline values: CDR1 SGHRS, CDR2 YFSETQ. The CDR3 runs to 17 residues. With V trimmed by 0 bases and J by 6 bases, 14 bases remained unmatched. DNA for the CDR3: TGCGCCAGCAGCTTGGCCGGCCGGGGGGGGTATACTGGCGAGCAGTACTTC. It translates to CASSLAGRGGYTGEQYF.

The rearrangement uses TRBV6-5 and TRBJ1-5; 11 bases agree with TRBD1. This CDR3 comprises 14 residues. Trimming took 4 bases from V and 9 from J; bases not matched to a gene: 5. Germline assignment: CDR1 MNHEY and CDR2 SVGAGI. The CDR3: CASSWGQGVRPQHF. In nucleotides, the CDR3 is TGTGCCAGCAGTTGGGGACAGGGGGTAAGGCCCCAGCATTTT.

This clone turned up a few times. The CDR3 spells CASTPGTGGNGYTF. The CDR3, as DNA: TGTGCCAGCACCCCCGGGACAGGAGGAAATGGCTACACCTTC. The chain carries TRBV6-1 and TRBJ1-2, with 8 bases fitting TRBD1. This CDR3 spans 14 amino acids. Losses at the gene ends were 7 bases for V and 6 bases for J; bases not matched to a gene: 10. Per the germline V gene, CDR1 is MNHNS and CDR2 is SASEGT.

The CDR3 is CASSMGGGQAEAFF. CDR3 in DNA: TGTGCCAGTAGTATGGGTGGGGGACAAGCTGAAGCTTTCTTT. The chain links TRBV19 to TRBJ1-1; D might be TRBD1 (6 bases). This CDR3 region has 14 residues. Germline-derived CDR1 and CDR2 are LNHDA and SQIVND (reference sequence). V was cut by 3 bases and J by 6 bases, with 14 bases left in between.

In this sample, this clone turned up a few times. This rearrangement joins TRBV18 to TRBJ1-1; D remains ambiguous. This CDR3 is built from 13 residues. CDR1 is KGHSH, CDR2 LQKENI, per germline. Trimming shortened V by 3 bases and J by 0 bases, and 5 bases separated the two germline ends. The chain's CDR3 is CASSPRVNTEAFF. The CDR3 coding sequence is TGTGCCAGCTCACCTCGGGTGAACACTGAAGCTTTCTTT. The complete variable domain, with remaining parts taken from reference TRBV18 and TRBJ1-1, reads NAGVMQNPRHLVRRRGQEARLRCSPMKGHSHVYWYRQLPEEGLKFMVYLQKENIIDESGMPKERFSAEFPKEGPSILRIQQVVRGDSAAYFCASSPRVNTEAFFGQGTRLTVV.

This rearrangement joins TRBV5-1 to TRBJ1-1; no clear D. Germline-derived CDR1 and CDR2 are SGHRS and YFSETQ. The CDR3 extends over 16 amino acids. V shed 4 bases and J shed 3 bases, with 19 bases lying between them. This CDR3 is CASSPFHAGPDTEAFF. The CDR3 coding sequence is TGCGCCAGCAGCCCCTTCCACGCAGGTCCTGACACTGAAGCTTTCTTT. The full variable domain, rest sourced from reference TRBV5-1 and TRBJ1-1, is KAGVTQTPRYLIKTRGQQVTLSCSPISGHRSVSWYQQTPGQGLQFLFEYFSETQRNKGNFPGRFSGRQFSNSRSEMNVSTLELGDSALYLCASSPFHAGPDTEAFFGQGTRLTVV.

This sequence joins TRBV2 and TRBJ1-2; TRBD1 agrees at 8 bases. Trimming removed 7 bases from V and 2 bases from J; junction bases left unmatched: 12. Germline V gene sequence: CDR1 SNHLY, CDR2 FYNNEI. This CDR3 comprises 16 residues. CDR3: CASIGQGLQQNYGYTF. The DNA for the CDR3 is TGTGCCAGCATCGGACAGGGACTCCAACAGAACTATGGCTACACCTTC.

This chain connects TRBV7-8 to TRBJ1-5, with 7 bases that match TRBD1. V shed 8 bases and J 9 bases; nucleotides not matched to a gene: 10. Germline V gene data show CDR1 as SGHVS and CDR2 as FQNEAQ. The length of the CDR3 is 13 residues. The CDR3 sequence: CASRDSLIGPQHF. The CDR3 nucleotides read TGTGCCAGCCGGGACAGCCTGATTGGGCCCCAGCATTTT.

V is TRBV6-6 and J is TRBJ2-3; 15 positions match TRBD2. The CDR3 consists of 16 residues. V gave up 6 bases and J gave up 5 bases; unmatched junction bases: 6. Germline V CDR1 and CDR2: MNHNY, SVGAGI (reference sequence). CDR3 sequence: CASSPGLAGGVDTQYF. DNA for the CDR3: TGTGCCAGCAGCCCGGGACTAGCGGGAGGTGTAGATACGCAGTATTTT.

The gene calls are TRBV5-1 and TRBJ2-1, with 13 positions matching TRBD2. V gave up 0 bases and J gave up 9 bases; unmatched junction bases: 9. The CDR3 extends over 17 amino acids. The germline gives CDR1 SGHRS, CDR2 YFSETQ. The CDR3 loop reads CASSLVPGTSGTGEQFF. CDR3 nucleotide sequence: TGCGCCAGCAGCTTGGTCCCGGGGACTAGCGGGACGGGTGAGCAGTTCTTC.

This clone was recorded once. The V call is TRBV2, the J call TRBJ2-5; D is unresolved. The germline V gene has CDR1 SNHLY and CDR2 FYNNEI. This CDR3 is 12 amino acids long. The V end lost 7 bases, the J end lost 8 bases, and 14 bases lay between the germline ends. The CDR3 reads CASKRTVETQYF. Here the CDR3 DNA reads TGTGCCAGCAAAAGAACTGTAGAAACCCAGTACTTC.

The chain joins TRBV5-4 to TRBJ2-5, with D possibly TRBD1 on 5 matching bases. The V and J ends lost 2 bases and 5 bases respectively, with 13 bases between them. Germline lookup yields CDR1 SGHNT and CDR2 YYREEE (reference sequence). CDR3 length: 14 residues. The chain's CDR3 is CASSFKGSSETQYF. The CDR3, as DNA: TGTGCCAGCAGCTTCAAGGGGTCTTCGGAGACCCAGTACTTC.

V gene TRBV5-1 combines with J gene TRBJ2-4; 10 positions match TRBD2. Per germline, CDR1 SGHRS and CDR2 YFSETQ. V trimming: 4 bases; J trimming: 7 bases; junction bases outside the gene matches: 8. CDR3 length: 15 residues. CDR3 nucleotide sequence: TGCGCCAGCAGCCCGCTAGCGGGAGCTGAGAACATTCAGTACTTC. It is translated as CASSPLAGAENIQYF.

This sequence joins TRBV28 and TRBJ2-4; 11 nucleotides align to TRBD2. This CDR3 spans 15 amino acids. Germline CDR1 is MDHEN and CDR2 is SYDVKM. The V segment lost 5 bases and the J segment 4 bases; nucleotides outside the gene matches: 4. This CDR3 is CASSTVAGGKNIQYF. In DNA, the CDR3 is TGTGCCAGCAGTACTGTAGCGGGGGGGAAAAACATTCAGTACTTC.